This T cell receptor (beta chain) was captured in a study of shared clonotypes between healthy human individuals. Findings and limits, study-wide: Researchers found naive subsets generally carried larger estimated richness than memory subsets.

The table came from immunoSEQ multiplex PCR; TCRdb's copy has only in-frame clones and leaves some out. The sample includes about 1,800,000 clones, about 95% of them seen just once. Turning to this clone: The antigen is unknown.

The CDR3 covers 14 residues. Trimming pared 5 bases from V and 2 bases from J, leaving 12 bases between. The germline V gene has CDR1 SEHNR and CDR2 FQNEAQ (reference sequence). Terminally differentiated effector memory CD45RA+ cells were left out of the naive CD8 fraction, which was CD45RO-negative and positively selected for CCR7. J is TRBJ1-1 and V is TRBV7-9; D gene uncertain. The sample taken for sequencing was naive CD8+ T cells sorted from blood. This TCR derives from a man between 18 and 35 years old in good health. In DNA, the CDR3 is TGTGCCAGCAGCCCAAAAGGTCCAAACACTGAAGCTTTCTTT. This encodes CASSPKGPNTEAFF.